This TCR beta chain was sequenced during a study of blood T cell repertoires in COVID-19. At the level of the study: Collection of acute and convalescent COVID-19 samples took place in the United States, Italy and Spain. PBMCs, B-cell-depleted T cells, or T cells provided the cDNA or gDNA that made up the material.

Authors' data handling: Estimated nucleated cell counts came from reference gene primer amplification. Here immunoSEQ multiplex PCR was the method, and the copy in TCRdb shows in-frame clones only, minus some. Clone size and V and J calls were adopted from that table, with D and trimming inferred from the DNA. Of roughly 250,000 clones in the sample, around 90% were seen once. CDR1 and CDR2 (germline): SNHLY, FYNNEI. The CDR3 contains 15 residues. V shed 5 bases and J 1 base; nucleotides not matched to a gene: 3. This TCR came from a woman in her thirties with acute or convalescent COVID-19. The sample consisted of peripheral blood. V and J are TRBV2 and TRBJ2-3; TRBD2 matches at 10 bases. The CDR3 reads CASSKREGRTDTQYF. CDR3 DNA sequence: TGTGCCAGCAGTAAGCGGGAGGGCCGCACAGATACGCAGTATTTT.